This T cell receptor beta chain is from a study of shared clonotypes between healthy human individuals. The CDR3 length is 16 residues. Between the trimmed V and J ends, which lost 2 bases and 1 base, there was a span of 14 bases. Germline V gene lookup returns CDR1 MDHEN and CDR2 SYDVKM. Study conclusions and caveats: The researchers took only blood, and tissue repertoires probably look different. Generally, naive subsets (rather than memory subsets) showed larger estimated richness. Non-shared clonotypes were found to have lower generation probabilities than the clonotypes that were shared by all four of the sorted-subset donors.

Comments on this clone: Antigen: not known.

TCRdb's table, derived via immunoSEQ multiplex PCR, lists solely in-frame clones and lacks some. The sample consists of around 720,000 clones, about 80% of them appearing once. This sequence was found in a woman in her 30s in good health. This rearrangement joins TRBV28 to TRBJ2-5, with a possible D match to TRBD2 (6 bases). The sequenced material came from memory CD4+ T cells sorted from blood. Specified subset: CD45RA-negative fraction. Written as DNA, the CDR3 is TGTGCCAGCAGTTTAAGGGGCGCGGAGGGCCAAGAGACCCAGTACTTC. Residues: CASSLRGAEGQETQYF.